Listed here are 7 T cell receptor beta chains from one sample, sequenced in a study of blood T cells in healthy people across ages. Then a second PCR, running about 6 to 11 cycles, was carried out with a sample-barcoded 5' primer and a J-beta primer mix. Using its own MiXCR run on the 5' RACE reads, TCRdb lists one record per CDR3 protein. The profile covers hundreds of thousands of distinct CDR3 sequences, with about 20% appearing a single time and around 21% taken by the ten largest. Sequenced input: blood. Receptors were obtained from a man in his 70s in good health.

The chain has TRBV2 and TRBJ2-3; 10 nucleotides match TRBD2. The junction had 4 bases not matched to a gene; V was cut back by 7 bases and J by 6 bases. Germline loops: CDR1 SNHLY, CDR2 FYNNEI. There are 13 residues in the CDR3. The chain's CDR3 is CASKGLASDTQYF. The DNA of the CDR3 is TGTGCCAGCAAGGGACTAGCGTCGGATACGCAGTATTTT.

The V call is TRBV9, the J call TRBJ1-1; D may be TRBD1 (6 bases). The V end lost 4 bases, the J end lost 5 bases, and 21 bases lay between the germline ends. Germline CDR1 reads SGDLS; CDR2 reads YYNGEE. The CDR3 spans 16 residues. CDR3 sequence: CASSPQPNLGGTEAFF. The CDR3 coding sequence is TGTGCCAGCAGCCCCCAACCGAACTTAGGGGGGACTGAAGCTTTCTTT.

The J gene is TRBJ2-6, the V gene TRBV6-1, with D possibly matching TRBD1 (6 bases). V was pared by 6 bases and J by 2 bases, with 14 bases between. Germline lookup yields CDR1 MNHNS and CDR2 SASEGT. This CDR3 spans 16 amino acids. CDR3 bases: TGTGCCAGCAGAGGACAGTCCCTCACTGGGGCCAACGTCCTGACTTTC. It translates to CASRGQSLTGANVLTF.

This clonotype has at least ten counts. This CDR3 reads CSARGQYNEQFF. CDR3 in DNA: TGCAGTGCTCGGGGCCAATACAATGAGCAGTTCTTC. The chain recombines TRBV20-1 with TRBJ2-1, with D possibly being TRBD1 or TRBD2 (5 bases each). Trimming left V 5 bases short and J 4 bases short, with 9 bases between. This CDR3 comprises 12 residues. Germline loops: CDR1 DFQATT, CDR2 SNEGSKA (reference sequence).

The rearrangement links TRBV4-1 to TRBJ2-1; 7 bases match TRBD2. In germline, CDR1 is MGHRA, CDR2 YSYEKL. After removal of 0 bases from V and 4 bases from J, the junction contained 12 bases not matched to a gene. The CDR3 contains 18 residues. Written as DNA, the CDR3 is TGCGCCAGCAGCCAAGATGCGAGCGGGGAGTCTTCTTACAATGAGCAGTTCTTC. Translating it yields CASSQDASGESSYNEQFF.

The DNA of the CDR3 is TGTGCCAGCAGTTACAAAGGCAGTTTAAACACTGAAGCTTTCTTT. Residues: CASSYKGSLNTEAFF. The genes are TRBV6-5 and TRBJ1-1; D remains unclear. Germline CDR1 MNHEY, CDR2 SVGAGI. V was pared by 2 bases and J by 2 bases, with 12 bases between. This CDR3 has 15 amino acids.

This chain connects TRBV10-3 to TRBJ2-1; D is uncertain. Germline CDR1 ENHRY, CDR2 SYGVKD. The CDR3 loop spans 13 amino acids. V lost 4 bases to trimming and J lost 4 bases, with 8 bases between them. This CDR3 is CAISGVGYNEQFF. The DNA for the CDR3 is TGTGCCATCAGTGGAGTAGGTTACAATGAGCAGTTCTTC.